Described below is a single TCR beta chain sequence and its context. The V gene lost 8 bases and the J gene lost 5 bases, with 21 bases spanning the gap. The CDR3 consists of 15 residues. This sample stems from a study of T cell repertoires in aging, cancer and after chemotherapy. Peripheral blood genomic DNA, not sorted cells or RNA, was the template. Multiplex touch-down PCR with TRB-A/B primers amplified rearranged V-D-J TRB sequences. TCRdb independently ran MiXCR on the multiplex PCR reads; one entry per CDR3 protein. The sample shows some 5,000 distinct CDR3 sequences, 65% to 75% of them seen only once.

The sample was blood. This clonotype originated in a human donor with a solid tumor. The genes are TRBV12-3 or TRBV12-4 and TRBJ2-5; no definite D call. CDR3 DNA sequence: TGTGCCAGCGTTTTGGGAAACTCACCTTCCGAGACCCAGTACTTC. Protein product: CASVLGNSPSETQYF.